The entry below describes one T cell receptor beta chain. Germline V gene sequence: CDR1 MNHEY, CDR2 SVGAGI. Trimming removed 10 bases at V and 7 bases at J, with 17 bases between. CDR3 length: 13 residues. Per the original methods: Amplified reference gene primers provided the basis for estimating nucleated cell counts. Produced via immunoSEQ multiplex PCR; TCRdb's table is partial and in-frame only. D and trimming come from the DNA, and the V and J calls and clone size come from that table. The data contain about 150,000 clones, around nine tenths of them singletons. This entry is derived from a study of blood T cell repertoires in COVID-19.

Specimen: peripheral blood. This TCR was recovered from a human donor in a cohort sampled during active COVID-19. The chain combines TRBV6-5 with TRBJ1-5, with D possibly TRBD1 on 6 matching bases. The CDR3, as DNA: TGTGCCACCCGCGCAGGGGCCTGGCAGCCCCAGCATTTT. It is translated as CATRAGAWQPQHF.